This TCR beta chain emerged from a study of CD8 T cells in ankylosing spondylitis. One entry per CDR3 protein, called by TCRdb with MiXCR from the 5' RACE reads. The sample gives around 250,000 distinct CDR3 sequences, around 11% of which show up once; about 6.8% is in the top ten. Notes on the study in general: The authors reported significant enrichment of disease-linked clones in matched ankylosing spondylitis synovial fluid. The authors found the disease-linked clones to be CD8+ and relatively rare in peripheral blood.

Germline CDR1 is SGHTA and CDR2 is FQGNSA. This CDR3 has 13 residues. With regard to this clonotype: Its antigen is still unknown. One junction end does not reproduce the germline sequence, and a read error may be involved.

The V call is TRBV7-2, the J call TRBJ2-1; no clear D. This clonotype was sampled from a male donor with ankylosing spondylitis or in good health (not recorded which). Input material: blood, either unsorted or a sorted T cell fraction (not recorded which). The CDR3 loop reads CASSTATWNAQFF. The CDR3, as DNA: TGTGCCAGCAGCACCGCGACGTGGAATGCGCAGTTCTTC.